The sequence of this TCR beta chain was determined in a study of cytomegalovirus exposure and HLA in healthy donors. The PCR used 60 Vbeta and 13 Jbeta primers. As processed by the authors: Later, tens of millions of unique TCR beta chains were counted in an analysis, and 10 million to 12 million of them were shared. Profiled with immunoSEQ multiplex PCR; TCRdb holds only in-frame clones, not every one. Clone size and V and J calls were adopted from that table, with D and trimming inferred from the DNA. The table lists 170,000 or so clones, roughly 80% of them singletons. Trimming cost V 5 bases and J 1 base; bases outside gene matches: 3. Per the germline V gene, CDR1 is SGHTA and CDR2 is FQGNSA. This CDR3 spans 15 amino acids. This clone was seen more than once but under ten times.

This sequence originates from a male donor in good health and CMV-seropositive. The rearrangement uses TRBV7-2 and TRBJ2-7, with TRBD1 matching 12 bases. The sequenced sample consisted of PBMCs. The CDR3 DNA reads TGTGCCAGCAGCCCGGGACAGGGGGCGTCCTACGAGCAGTACTTC. Translated, it gives CASSPGQGASYEQYF.